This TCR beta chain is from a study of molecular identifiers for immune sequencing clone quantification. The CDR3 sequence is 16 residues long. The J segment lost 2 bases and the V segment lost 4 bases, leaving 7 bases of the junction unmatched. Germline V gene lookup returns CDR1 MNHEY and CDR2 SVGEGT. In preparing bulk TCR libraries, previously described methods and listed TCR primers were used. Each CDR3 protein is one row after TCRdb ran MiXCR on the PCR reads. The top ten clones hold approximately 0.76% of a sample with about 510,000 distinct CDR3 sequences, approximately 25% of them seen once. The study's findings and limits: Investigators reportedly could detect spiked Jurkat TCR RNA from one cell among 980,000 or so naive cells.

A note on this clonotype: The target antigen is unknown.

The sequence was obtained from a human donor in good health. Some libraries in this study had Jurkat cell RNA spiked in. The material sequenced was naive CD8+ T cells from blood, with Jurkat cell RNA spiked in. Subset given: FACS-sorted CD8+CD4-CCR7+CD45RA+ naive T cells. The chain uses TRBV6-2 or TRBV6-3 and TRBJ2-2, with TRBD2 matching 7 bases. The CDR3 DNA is TGTGCCAGCAGTTTACGACTAGCTACAAACACCGGGGAGCTGTTTTTT. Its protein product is CASSLRLATNTGELFF.